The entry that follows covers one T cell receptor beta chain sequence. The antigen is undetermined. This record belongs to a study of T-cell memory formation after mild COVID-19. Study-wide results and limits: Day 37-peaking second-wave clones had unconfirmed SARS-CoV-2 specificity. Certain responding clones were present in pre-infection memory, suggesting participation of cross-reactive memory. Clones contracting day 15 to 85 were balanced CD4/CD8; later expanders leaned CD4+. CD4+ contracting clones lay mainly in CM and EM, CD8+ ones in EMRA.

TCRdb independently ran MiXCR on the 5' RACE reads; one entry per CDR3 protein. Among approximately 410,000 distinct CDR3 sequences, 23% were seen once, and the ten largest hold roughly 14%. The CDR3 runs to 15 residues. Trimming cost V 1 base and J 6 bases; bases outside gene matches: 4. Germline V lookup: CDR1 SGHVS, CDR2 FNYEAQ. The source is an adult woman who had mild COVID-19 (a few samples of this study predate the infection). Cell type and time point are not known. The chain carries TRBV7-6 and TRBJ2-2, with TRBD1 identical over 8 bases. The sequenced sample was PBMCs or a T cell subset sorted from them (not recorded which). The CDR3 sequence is CASSLGPQGAGELFF. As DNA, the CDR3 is TGTGCCAGCAGCTTAGGTCCACAGGGGGCCGGGGAGCTGTTTTTT. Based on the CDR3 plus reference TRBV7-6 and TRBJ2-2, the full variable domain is GAGVSQSPRYKVTKRGQDVALRCDPISGHVSLYWYRQALGQGPEFLTYFNYEAQQDKSGLPNDRFSAERPEGSISTLTIQRTEQRDSAMYRCASSLGPQGAGELFFGEGSRLTVL.